This TCR beta chain stems from a study of cytomegalovirus exposure and HLA in healthy donors (dated 2017 in TCRdb). For the study in its entirety: According to an earlier analysis of several hundred of the donors, about 179 million T cells yielded 117 million unique TCR beta sequences and less than 300 Gb of sequence data. An early release that covered fewer than 800 HLA-typed donors contained 300 to 350 gigabases of sequencing data and roughly 84 million unique TCR sequences. Of the roughly 390 genotyped donors, 81% fell in the genetic ancestry cluster associated with self-reported Caucasian donors. The study aimed to test whether cataloging public T cell receptors could reveal signatures of past pathogen exposure. The study profiled the T cell repertoires of under 700 subjects by immunosequencing and related them to cytomegalovirus serostatus. In addition to the first cohort of 666 subjects, a separate validation cohort of 120 different subjects was used. To predict cytomegalovirus infection status, the study combined high-throughput TCR immunosequencing, statistical association of individual TCRs with disease status, and machine learning. A later analysis re-examined previously published TCR beta repertoires from just over 650 donors and added high-resolution HLA genotyping to investigate patterns of TCR occurrence. Rather than drawing on any new phenotypic data, the later analysis identified candidate immune exposures from TCR beta sequences and the way those sequences occurred across donors. To decide whether each TCR beta V gene segment behaved as functional or pseudogenic, an earlier analysis of 587 of the donors relied on high-throughput TCR beta sequencing. Donor age, sex, ethnicity and CMV serostatus were collected together with the repertoire data. Genome-wide SNP genotypes for about three fifths of the roughly 700 donors were used in a later genetic analysis, which treated that subset as a discovery cohort. Every discovery cohort repertoire had been produced on one sequencing platform. HLA typing covered class I and class II loci at four-digit resolution. Typing coverage varied by locus: about 629-640 donors for A, B, C, DRB1 and DQB1; about 520 for DQA1; about 570 for DPA1; roughly 470 for DPB1. Roughly five DR-DQ haplotypes were handled as single units for association and clustering, since linkage in the cohort was strong. Among around 400 genotyped donors of the cohort, an average of 235,054 unique TCR beta nucleotide sequences were sequenced per donor, 15% to 20% of them non-productive.

On this clone itself: The antigen it recognizes is unknown. No qualities accompany the bases; no much larger clone lies one base away.

Libraries were prepared through the immunoSEQ multiplex PCR assay. The multiplex PCR relied on a mix of 60 forward primers for TCR Vbeta segments and 13 reverse primers for TCR Jbeta segments. Amplification of the CDR3 region of rearranged TCR beta genes was performed with a multiplex PCR assay on genomic DNA. The Illumina HiSeq System was used to sequence the amplified TCR beta libraries as 87-base-pair reads. The paper's data handling went like this. Across the roughly 700 repertoires, a later analysis counted 80 million or so unique TCR beta chains, roughly 11 million of which were shared by at least two donors. Raw reads were error-corrected and collapsed into unique sequences with a nearest-neighbor algorithm that merged closely related sequences to remove PCR and sequencing errors. Alignment of CDR3 sequences to IMGT reference sequences was used to assign V, D and J gene segments. For a sequence to be retained, at least a six-nucleotide match to both a V gene segment and a J gene segment was required. A rearrangement was called productive if the CDR3 had no stop codons and remained in frame with V and J, and every other rearrangement was called non-productive. Following IMGT convention, CDR3 was defined as the stretch from the second conserved V-encoded cysteine to the conserved J-encoded phenylalanine. Sequences without an unambiguous match to a single V gene segment were excluded from the earlier analysis of 500 to 700 of the donors. In an earlier analysis of about 590 of the donors, a V segment was called functional when productive rearrangements were above 56.7%, and segregating when the standard deviation between donors exceeded 5%. A statistical classification framework was developed to diagnose cytomegalovirus status using the catalog of TCR beta chain sequences. In a later analysis, TCR nucleotide sequences were compared against IMGT/GENE-DB human TR gene sequences so that V and J genes could be assigned. A later analysis assigned CDR3 sequences and most-parsimonious VDJ recombination scenarios with the TCRdist pipeline. In a later analysis, each TCR beta chain was defined by its CDR3 amino acid sequence together with its V-gene family, and reads without a unique V-gene family were excluded. To address suspected cross-contamination and a sequencing artifact, a later analysis removed 450 to 700 highly shared, low-generation-probability nucleotide sequences. In a later analysis, a clonal expansion index was calculated for each public chain from normalized within-repertoire ranks of inferred template counts. A later analysis computed generation probabilities with a VDJ recombination model fitted to out-of-frame rearrangements, and checked the results against IGoR. In a later analysis, TCR-TCR, TCR-HLA and TCR-CMV co-occurrence was scored with hypergeometric tests, and a repertoire-size bias correction was applied to TCR pairs. False discovery rates were estimated in a later analysis by permuting HLA or CMV assignments 20 times. In a later analysis, co-occurring TCRs were grouped with DBSCAN, and TCRdist sequence similarity was added when clustering was performed within HLA-allele-positive subsets. Repertoires with fewer than 30,000 or more than 120,000 public chains, plus five repertoires with anomalous nucleotide sharing, were excluded from co-occurrence clustering. This immuneACCESS table, as held by TCRdb, lists in-frame sequences with V and J called but not all clones. Of the missing ones, under half trace to an unresolved V gene in checked studies; the others have no known cause. The V and J calls and clone size were taken over from that table, and D and trimming were inferred from the DNA. Here the sample has about 200,000 clones; more than 65% occur a single time. Over 0.55% of the sample is taken by the ten largest.

Findings and caveats that apply to the study as a whole: A later analysis found that TCR association rates varied across HLA loci, with DRB1 alleles showing the most associated TCRs and HLA-C alleles the fewest. Most TCR sequences were observed very rarely across donors, whereas some public TCRs were present in many individuals. Immune exposure information for the cohort was limited to CMV serostatus. In a later analysis, several top co-occurrence clusters were reported to appear linked to parvovirus B19, influenza, CMV and Epstein-Barr virus. Assigning TCR associations to individual alleles was difficult when HLA alleles, especially DR and DQ, strongly co-occurred. Because counts were too low, seventeen rarely observed V segments, including chromosome 9 orphons, were excluded from the earlier analysis of several hundred of the donors. A later genetic analysis reported fewer N-insertions in productive TCRs among donors in an Asian-associated ancestry cluster than the roughly 670-donor mean. The study gave a list of around 170 TCR beta chains associated with cytomegalovirus. In vitro tests confirmed that a few of the cytomegalovirus-associated TCR beta chains recognize cytomegalovirus antigens. An earlier analysis of 587 of the donors showed that most TCR beta V segments appeared in productive rearrangements either about 90% or about 30% of the time, which broadly matched IMGT annotations. At a false discovery rate of 0.05, a later analysis linked about 16,000 TCR beta sequences to specific HLA alleles. In a later analysis, HLA-associated TCR beta chains were found to be more clonally expanded and to have lower generation probabilities than equally common non-associated chains. The classifier was reported to diagnose cytomegalovirus status with high specificity and sensitivity in both the original and validation cohorts. Because HLA typing was unavailable for some donors at each locus, only the typed subset was used in association tests. Roughly uniform sequencing depth across donors was assumed in presence/absence analyses, although this assumption may not hold. Correlated functional status among segregating V segments might be attributable to linkage disequilibrium, but an unknown experimental factor could not be ruled out. The sequencing pipeline was judged likely to have produced a cluster of highly shared sequence variants as a technical artifact. In this cohort, only TCR beta chains were sequenced, and detectable features were limited by the absence of alpha or paired-chain data. The authors suggested that the approach could potentially be generalized to other disease states and immunological phenotypes. A further reported finding was that TCR beta sequences accurately predicted the HLA-A and HLA-B alleles for most subjects in the first cohort. A later analysis found that most CMV-associated TCR beta chains appeared HLA-restricted, with HLA associations seemingly driven largely by CMV exposure. The 87-base-pair reads could not distinguish some IMGT-functional V segments, including TRBV6-2 and TRBV6-3, so those segments were excluded. In a later genetic analysis, a missense DCLRE1C variant was associated with V-gene and J-gene trimming of TCR beta chains, and the association was replicated in an independent cohort.

The CDR3 has 16 amino acids, counting the end cysteine and phenylalanine. The entry retains the CDR3 DNA only, 48 bases that are in frame from base 1. CDR1 KGHSH and CDR2 LQKENI were looked up in the germline V gene. The germline V end is reduced by 6 bases and the J end by 5 bases; junction bases left unmatched: 10. The cohort comprised around 700 healthy bone marrow donors. All cohort members were sampled while nominally healthy, although unrecorded immune exposures were likely present. The donor was CMV seronegative and belonged to the group of 350 to 400 seronegative cohort members. A peripheral blood sample was provided by each donor, and peripheral blood mononuclear cells were used for TCR beta sequencing. Genomic DNA was extracted from the blood cell samples with the Qiagen DNeasy Blood Extraction Kit.

The sequence is built from TRBV18 and TRBJ2-7, and 13 junction bases match TRBD2. This receptor was obtained from a man younger than 30 in good health and CMV-seronegative. Sample: PBMCs. The CDR3 in this case is CASSPLRTSGSHEQYF. The DNA reads TGTGCCAGCTCGCCGCTGAGGACTAGCGGGAGTCACGAGCAGTACTTC.